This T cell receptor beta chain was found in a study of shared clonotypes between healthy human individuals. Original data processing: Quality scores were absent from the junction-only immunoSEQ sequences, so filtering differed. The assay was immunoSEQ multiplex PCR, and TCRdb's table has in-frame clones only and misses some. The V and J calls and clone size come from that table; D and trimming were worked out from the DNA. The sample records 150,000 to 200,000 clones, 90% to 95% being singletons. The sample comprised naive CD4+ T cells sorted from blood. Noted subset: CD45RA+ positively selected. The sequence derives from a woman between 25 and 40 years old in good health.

The CDR3 spells CASSLPSHSYEQYF. The CDR3 region has the DNA TGCGCCAGCAGCTTGCCGAGCCACTCCTACGAGCAGTACTTC. The rearrangement links TRBV5-1 to TRBJ2-7; D call uncertain. The CDR3 is 14 residues long. CDR1 and CDR2 (germline): SGHRS, YFSETQ. The V and J ends lost 1 base and 0 bases respectively, with 8 bases between them.